This is a list of T cell receptor beta chains from one sample in a study of cytomegalovirus exposure and HLA in healthy donors. Sequencing was performed with immunoSEQ multiplex PCR; in TCRdb, only in-frame clones are kept and a portion is missing. Counted here are fewer than 150,000 clones, just under 85% occurring once; the ten biggest clones make up more than 4%. The sequenced sample consisted of PBMCs. These receptors all stem from a man between 40 and 49 years old in good health and CMV-seropositive. The CDR3 runs from the conserved cysteine through the conserved F or W. The D gene is left open where the match is weak. Clone size is given for some rows only: seen once, a few or many times, or a class if the clone is expanded.

J,size,D,V,DNA,CDR3
TRBJ2-3,.,TRBD2,TRBV4-1,TGCGCCAGCAGCCAAGAGTCTAGCGGGGGGTTCACAGATACGCAGTATTTT,CASSQESSGGFTDTQYF
TRBJ2-3,few,TRBD2,TRBV5-1,TGCGCCAGCAGCCCCGGGGGGAGCGGCACAGATACGCAGTATTTT,CASSPGGSGTDTQYF
TRBJ1-2,.,.,TRBV13,TGCATATTCGGAGGGGACTATGGCTACACCTTC,CIFGGDYGYTF
TRBJ1-1,.,.,TRBV19,TGTGCCAGTAGTATAGATCTAAGGGGAGGGGACACTGAAGCTTTCTTT,CASSIDLRGGDTEAFF
TRBJ1-5,.,TRBD1,TRBV6-1,TGTGCCAGCACCGGACAGGGGCATAGCAATCAGCCCCAGCATTTT,CASTGQGHSNQPQHF
TRBJ1-2,.,.,TRBV7-3,TGTGCCAGCAGCTTAAATAGGGGGAATGGCTACACCTTC,CASSLNRGNGYTF
TRBJ2-1,.,.,TRBV6-1,TGTGCCAGCAGTGACCGGGGTGTTCTCTTC,CASSDRGVLF
TRBJ1-4,.,.,TRBV4-3,TGCGCCAGCAGCCAAGATCTGGTGGCAGGGGCTGGTAATGAAAAACTGTTTTTT,CASSQDLVAGAGNEKLFF
TRBJ1-1,.,.,TRBV6-1,TGTGCCAGCAAAGAGGGCTTGAACACTGAAGCTTTCTTT,CASKEGLNTEAFF
TRBJ1-4,.,.,TRBV10-3,TGTGCCATCAGTGTTGGCAGGGGTGAAAAACTGTTTTTT,CAISVGRGEKLFF
TRBJ1-4,.,TRBD1,TRBV7-2,TGTGCCAGCAGCCGTCAAGGGGGCCCCAATGAAAAACTGTTTTTT,CASSRQGGPNEKLFF
TRBJ2-7,.,.,TRBV29-1,TGCAGCGTTGGCCCCGGGGGGCAATACGAGCAGTACTTC,CSVGPGGQYEQYF
TRBJ1-4,.,.,TRBV9,TGTGCCAGCAGCGAGCGGGCCGCGAGGGGCTTTAATGAAAAACTGTTTTTT,CASSERAARGFNEKLFF
TRBJ1-1,once,.,TRBV2,TGTGCCACCAAAGGGAGAGGTGTCCGAACTGAAGCTTTCTTT,CATKGRGVRTEAFF
TRBJ1-1,.,.,TRBV2,TGTGCCAGCAGTGTGGCCTTTACTGAAGCTTTCTTT,CASSVAFTEAFF